The clone carrying this T cell receptor beta chain appeared a few times. Amplification targeted TCR beta CDR3 regions from RNA transcripts. During a first-round RT-PCR of the TCR CDR3, the HTBI primer set was used. TCRdb analysed the multiplex PCR reads with MiXCR anew, one entry per CDR3 protein. The sample lists about 210,000 distinct CDR3 sequences, approximately 20% occurring once. The data were obtained in a study of T cells in Graves' hyperthyroidism and ophthalmopathy. The CDR3 length is 12 residues. Trimming cost V 3 bases and J 10 bases, with 12 bases left between them. The TCR originated in a man aged 35-49 years with Graves' hyperthyroidism. Sequences were obtained from blood. The rearrangement uses TRBV12-3 or TRBV12-4 and TRBJ1-1, with a weak D call TRBD1 (5 bases). The CDR3 region is CASSLGVNGAFF. In nucleotides, the CDR3 is TGTGCCAGCAGTTTGGGGGTAAATGGAGCTTTCTTT.